This T cell receptor (beta chain) was identified during a study of blood T cell repertoires in COVID-19. Study information: COVID-19 samples from acute and convalescent phases originated in the United States, Italy and Spain.

The V gene end was trimmed by 4 bases and the J gene end by 0 bases; junction bases not matched to a gene: 7. The CDR3 is made up of 16 amino acids. Germline V gene lookup returns CDR1 SGHAT and CDR2 FQNNGV. Sequencing was performed with immunoSEQ multiplex PCR; in TCRdb, only in-frame clones are kept and a portion is missing. The table shows hundreds of thousands of clones, with 88% occurring only once. The rearrangement uses TRBV11-2 and TRBJ2-3; TRBD2 matches at 7 bases. This receptor was taken from a woman between 40 and 50 years old who had recovered from COVID-19. The specimen was peripheral blood. The CDR3 sequence is CASSYPSGLSTDTQYF. As DNA, the CDR3 is TGTGCCAGCAGCTACCCTAGCGGCCTTAGCACAGATACGCAGTATTTT.